The source of this TCR beta chain is a study of T cell responses to AZD1222 COVID-19 vaccine (dated by TCRdb to the early 2020s). Notes on the research overall: AZD1222 recipients with second doses at about 4 weeks or about 12 weeks were pooled, because spike-specific TCR depth and breadth did not differ between schedules. A total of 233 trial participants underwent TCR sequencing, of whom approximately 200 had received two doses of AZD1222 and around 25 had received two doses of the MenACWY control vaccine. Trial participants were enrolled into age subgroups of 18-55, 56-69 and 70-plus years, which contained roughly 150, 30 and 60 TCR-sequenced participants, respectively. Results and caveats for the whole study, not just this receptor: Conclusions about previously exposed vaccinees are limited because only five or six AZD1222 recipients were SARS-CoV-2 seropositive at baseline. The vaccine-associated CD4 TCRs covered the entire spike protein, and the dominant responses fell in regions 160-218 and 743-854. Nearly half of unique spike-specific TCRs reportedly recognized epitopes outside regions mutated in the B.1.351 and B.1.1.7 variants. The 56-69-year group was small, and its depth increase did not reach significance, likely because of low power. After two AZD1222 doses, spike-specific TCR breadth and depth were significantly higher than at day 0 and than in MenACWY recipients. Because no samples from the day 14 peak response were available, repertoires could be characterized only after the peak T cell response. Most participants were white British and females outnumbered males, and the authors suggested that clonal diversity may have been underestimated.

The CDR3 regions of human TCRbeta chains were analyzed by immunosequencing. Per the source publication's procedure: Repertoire TCRs were matched against a reference library of SARS-CoV-2-specific TCRs generated with the MIRA antigen-specificity platform. Breadth was defined as the fraction of unique TCRs that were SARS-CoV-2-associated. Depth was defined as the fraction of total T cells that were SARS-CoV-2-associated. Using the MIRA data, each spike-specific TCR was assigned both to the spike region to which the TCR was reactive and to a CD4 or CD8 class. Log10-transformed breadth and depth values were compared by one-way ANOVA with Sidak's multiple comparisons tests. This immuneACCESS table, as held by TCRdb, lists in-frame sequences with V and J called but not all clones. Of the missing ones, under half trace to an unresolved V gene in checked studies; the others have no known cause. V and J calls plus clone size are reproduced from that table; the DNA served to infer D and trimming. In this sample the table shows 130,000 or so clones, about 90% of which occur a single time. The ten most abundant clones make up 2.5% to 3.5% of the sample.

Of note for this clone: No cognate antigen has been identified for it. Within one base of it there is no much larger clone, and no base qualities were kept.

What the time point label conveys for this sample: baseline before first vaccination. Vaccinee samples were obtained from the UK trials COV001 and COV002, which included a single-blind randomized controlled phase 2/3 trial of AZD1222 (ChAdOx1 nCoV-19) in healthy adults. For TCRbeta chain sequencing, PBMC samples from trial participants were taken at day 0 and at day 28 after the second dose. The CDR3 spans 14 residues, from the cysteine through the phenylalanine. Only the CDR3 DNA is retained, 42 bases long and in frame from the first base. Relative to germline, V is 3 bases shorter and J is 4 bases shorter, with 12 bases between their ends. The CDR1 and CDR2 encoded by the germline V gene are SGHDN and FVKESK.

The receptor was isolated from an adult in good health. Source: peripheral blood, taken on day 0 of AZD1222 vaccination. The rearrangement combines TRBV14 with TRBJ1-1; the D gene is possibly TRBD1, with 6 bases matching. The CDR3 in this case is CASSQPGAGTEAFF. The nucleotide sequence reads as follows: TGTGCCAGCAGCCAGCCAGGGGCGGGCACTGAAGCTTTCTTT.